The clone carrying this T cell receptor (beta chain) was seen ten or more times. Its antigen remains unknown. Diagnoses were established using clinical symptoms, serum thyroxine and TRAb, thyroid ultrasound and orbital computed tomography. PBMCs were collected from a roughly 10 ml volume of fresh peripheral blood. These data belong to a study of T cells in Graves' hyperthyroidism and ophthalmopathy. Whole-study results and caveats: Blood also showed most of the thyroid clonotypes that were expanded above 0.001.

This CDR3 has 13 residues. Trimming took off 0 bases at V and 5 bases at J, with 8 bases between the two ends. Germline CDR1 SGDLS, CDR2 YYNGEE. RNA transcripts were the template for amplifying TCR beta CDR3 regions. HTBI primers were used for first-round RT-PCR of the TCR CDR3. One entry per CDR3 protein results from TCRdb running MiXCR on the multiplex PCR reads. The data contain 620,000 or so distinct CDR3 sequences, about 14% of them seen just once; the ten biggest clones take up around 12%. The sequencing input was blood. The chain employs TRBV9 and TRBJ1-1; D is unclear. The TCR originated in a woman between 50 and 59 years old with Graves' ophthalmopathy. The CDR3 region has the DNA TGTGCCAGCAGCGTAGTGGGAGATACTGAAGCTTTCTTT. This encodes CASSVVGDTEAFF.